The clone carrying this TCR beta chain was found many times. Its antigen is not identified. Constant-region reverse primers amplified full-length variable regions, followed by semi-nested Nested Universal Primer A PCR. TCRdb independently ran MiXCR on the 5' RACE reads; one entry per CDR3 protein. The sample has over 25,000 distinct CDR3 sequences, 25% to 30% seen once. Germline CDR1 LNHNV, CDR2 YYDKDF (reference sequence). V lost 0 bases, J lost 0 bases, and 12 bases lay in between. This CDR3 comprises 17 residues. Tregs were sorted as CD4+CD25+CD127-/low cells. Study findings and constraints: Greatest tumor Treg TCR overlap was with tumor naive CD4+ cells. Whole repertoires were not studied in the larger cohort, only one V-J beta rearrangement. Tumor memory CD4+ T cell TCR gene usage was found to cluster with blood and lymph node memory CD4+ cells and with lymph node naive CD4+ cells.

This TCR was recovered from a female donor with breast cancer. Source material: tumor-infiltrating Tregs sorted from the breast tumor. The genes are TRBV15 and TRBJ1-3; no definite D call. The CDR3 region is CATSRDWGRLSGNTIYF. CDR3 bases: TGTGCCACCAGCAGAGATTGGGGTCGACTCTCTGGAAACACCATATATTTT.